This T cell receptor beta chain appears in the sequencing data of a study of T-cell reconstitution after alpha-beta-depleted transplantation in children. In this sample, this clonotype turned up a few times. Library preparation (for TCRbeta) was performed with unique molecular identifiers. Each CDR3 protein gets one entry after TCRdb re-called the PCR reads with MiXCR. The sample holds around 600,000 distinct CDR3 sequences, about 15% seen once. Germline V CDR1 and CDR2: LGHDT, YNNKEL (reference sequence). V lost 4 bases to trimming and J lost 0 bases; unmatched junction nucleotides: 10. The CDR3 has 17 residues.

The chain joins TRBV3-1 to TRBJ1-1, with 8 bases aligning to TRBD1. This specimen consisted of PBMCs from the stem cell graft donor, obtained from the stem cell graft. This TCR derives from a human donor who donated a stem cell graft to a child with acute myeloid leukemia. CDR3 amino acids: CASSLSDRVSVNTEAFF. The CDR3 DNA reads as TGTGCCAGCAGCCTATCGGACAGGGTATCGGTGAACACTGAAGCTTTCTTT.